Below, 5 T cell receptor beta chains from the same sample are listed, as sequenced in a study of Graves' ophthalmopathy and Graves' hyperthyroidism. Investigators amplified TCR beta CDR3 regions from RNA transcripts. Second-round multiplex PCR followed a first-round RT-PCR using HTBI primers. MiXCR, run by TCRdb on the multiplex PCR reads, gives a single entry per CDR3 protein. The table records 400,000 to 450,000 distinct CDR3 sequences, over 20% of them present only once. The sample consisted of peripheral blood. Receptor source: a woman between 18 and 29 years old with stable Graves' hyperthyroidism.

This clonotype was found many times. This chain uses TRBV14 with TRBJ2-7; maybe TRBD1 (5 bases). The CDR3 length is 14 residues. V was clipped by 4 bases and J by 4 bases, with 14 bases between them. CDR1 and CDR2 (germline): SGHDN, FVKESK. The CDR3 nucleotides are TGTGCCAGCAGCCCCGCAGGGATTGGGTACGAGCAGTACTTC. This codes for CASSPAGIGYEQYF.

This clonotype came up a few times. This sequence may be a read error, since a much larger clone differs from it by one base. V is TRBV12-3 or TRBV12-4 and J is TRBJ1-5; D not certain. CDR3 length equals 11 residues. V was cut by 5 bases and J by 6 bases, with 5 bases left in between. CDR3 amino acids: CASSQSQPQHF. For the CDR3, the DNA is TGTGCCAGCAGTCAATCTCAGCCCCAGCATTTT.

The V call is TRBV7-3, the J call TRBJ2-4; TRBD1 matches at 9 bases. V shed 5 bases and J 1 base; nucleotides not matched to a gene: 6. The CDR3 is 16 residues long. CDR1 SGHTA and CDR2 FQGTGA come from the germline V gene. The CDR3 coding sequence is TGTGCCAGCAGCGAGGGGACAGGGCACGCCAAAAACATTCAGTACTTC. This sequence encodes CASSEGTGHAKNIQYF.

At least ten counts were recorded for this clonotype. J is TRBJ2-2 and V is TRBV2; 14 nucleotides match TRBD2. This CDR3 comprises 16 residues. Germline loops: CDR1 SNHLY, CDR2 FYNNEI. V gave up 6 bases and J gave up 5 bases; unmatched junction bases: 5. CDR3 loop: CASSQGLAGVTGELFF. The CDR3 DNA is TGTGCCAGCAGCCAGGGACTAGCGGGAGTTACCGGGGAGCTGTTTTTT.

At least ten counts were recorded for this clonotype. The chain combines TRBV30 with TRBJ1-5; 10 positions match TRBD1. The germline V gene encodes CDR1 GTSNPN and CDR2 SVGIG (reference sequence). Trimming cost V 5 bases and J 6 bases; bases outside gene matches: 10. This CDR3 spans 15 amino acids. In nucleotides, the CDR3 is TGTGCCTGGGACCCCGGGACAGGGGTTCCTCAGCCCCAGCATTTT. Translation: CAWDPGTGVPQPQHF.